The source of this T cell receptor beta chain is a study of T cells after yellow fever vaccination. Study-level information: The fractions with low cell numbers were processed using SMART-Seq v4 Ultra Low Input.

Template switching with 5'RACE generated the TCR cDNA and added a universal primer site and UMIs. TCRdb itself ran the 5' RACE reads through MiXCR, one entry per CDR3 protein. Seen here are almost 600,000 distinct CDR3 sequences, roughly 14% observed once, and the top ten hold over 13%. This clonotype showed up just a few times. Antigen specificity is unknown. Study-wide results and caveats: The booster saw the reappearance of most primary-vaccination clones (around 95% CD4, almost 90% CD8). Across the CD4 and CD8 compartments, a small share of clonotypes was present in both.

Germline V gene lookup returns CDR1 ENHRY and CDR2 SYGVKD. The CDR3 totals 12 residues. The V end lost 11 bases, the J end lost 2 bases, and 13 bases lay between the germline ends. The specimen comprised PBMCs, sampled on the day of the yellow fever booster vaccination. This clonotype originated in a man younger than 45 who received the YFV17D yellow fever vaccine. The V gene is TRBV10-3, the J gene TRBJ2-7; perhaps TRBD1 as D (5 bases). CDR3 amino acids: CAVSGLAYEQYF. CDR3 in DNA: TGTGCCGTATCAGGGCTCGCCTACGAGCAGTACTTC.